This T cell receptor beta chain emerged from a study of identical twins (dated by TCRdb to 2015 to 2016). In terms of the full investigation: To test whether fetal clonotypes persist, this study deep-sequenced TCR alpha and beta repertoires from monozygotic twins, from unrelated adults of various ages, and from cord blood. To rule out contamination, replicate twin experiments were performed at different times with different library preparation protocols.

This clonotype has only one observation. Its antigen has not been determined. The record has no base qualities; no much larger clone is one base away. One read alone provides weak support. Summary of the overall study and its limitations: Abundant cord blood beta clonotypes carried fewer insertions; young adult naive repertoires showed a weaker similar trend, while memory repertoires showed none. Zero-insertion analyses could be partly confounded by invariant T cells such as MAIT and iNKT, although diverse VJ usage argued against such confounding for most clonotypes. Out-of-frame TCR alpha sharing in monozygotic twins was systematically underestimated by recombination models, whereas sharing between unrelated individuals was in agreement with the recombination models. Because the same donors could not be followed over many years, the conclusions depended on cross-sectional statistical analysis. In beta out-of-frame sequences, excess twin sharing was weaker, because having fewer shared sequences lowered the signal-to-noise ratio. Compared with coincidental sharing between unrelated individuals, out-of-frame TCR alpha sequences shared between twins had an excess of sequences with low generation probability.

Trimming takes 5 bases from V and 3 bases from J, and the germline ends sit 14 bases apart. CDR1 SGHVS and CDR2 FNYEAQ are derived from the germline V gene. The CDR3 sequence holds 15 residues, the cysteine and phenylalanine included. Only the CDR3 DNA is retained, 45 bases long and in frame from the first base. The receptor library was made with 5' RACE. The sample was run on an Illumina HiSeq 2000. Template switching introduced a universal primer binding site; the final cDNA contained a unique molecular identifier, enabling accurate counting of TCR cDNA molecules. First-strand cDNA for TCR alpha and beta chains was synthesized from specific primers in the conserved constant-segment region. To control for contamination, every cDNA library was double barcoded, receiving both a SMART-Mk sample barcode and Illumina barcodes. TruSeq adapter sequences along with Illumina sample barcodes were introduced in two successive PCR steps. The Illumina HiSeq platform was used with custom primers to sequence TCR alpha and beta cDNA libraries. The paper's processing steps were these. Raw reads were processed with MiGEC to extract unique molecular identifiers, and MiXCR was used to determine CDR3 positions. For each individual, recombination models were inferred using an EM algorithm with the repgenHMM and IGoR tools. The tcR package in R was used for shared clonotype analysis, with sharing normalized by the product of cloneset sizes. To study raw recombination without the effects of thymic and clonal selection, out-of-frame nonproductive sequences were analyzed. TCRdb trimmed the raw reads at Q25, called clones with MiXCR and kept productive beta chains. Records with the same CDR3 protein are collapsed into one entry carrying the most frequent genes and DNA. What appears here as the V and J calls and clone size reflects TCRdb's work, not the paper's. This sample comprises hundreds of thousands of distinct CDR3 sequences, 9% to 15% of them detected only once. The ten top clones hold approximately 7.5% of the sample.

All donors were healthy Caucasians. The twin cohort consisted of three pairs of female monozygotic twins, all aged roughly 18 to 30 years. Positive isolation kits from Invitrogen were used to isolate the CD4+ and CD8+ T cell populations. This same sample was also taken into another study, of yellow fever vaccine responses in identical twins. The second paper further reports: The T cell response to vaccination in identical twins was reported by the authors to appear partly convergent and partly personalized. Focusing on identical twins, the study followed the T cell clones that responded to the vaccine, and did so with precision.

The chain uses TRBV7-6 and TRBJ2-1, with the D segment possibly TRBD1 or TRBD2, each aligning over 5 bases. The TCR sequence derives from a woman aged 18-29 years in good health. The source material was CD8+ T cells sorted from blood. The nucleotides are TGTGCCAGCAGCCTCCGGGACGGATACTACAATGAGCAGTTCTTC. This translates into CASSLRDGYYNEQFF.